The next 3 T cell receptor beta chains were all read from a single sample in a study of T cell responses to AZD1222 COVID-19 vaccine (dated by TCRdb to about 2021). The library was built by means of the immunoSEQ multiplex PCR assay. The table comes from immuneACCESS by way of TCRdb, which keeps in-frame sequences with V and J called. Part of the clones is missing from these tables; in studies checked, under half for an unresolved V gene and the rest for unknown reasons. Counted in this sample were 110,000 to 150,000 clones; 92% of them appeared once. The ten largest make up roughly 3.7% of the sample. The time point label for this specimen denotes: baseline before first vaccination. The sample in question was peripheral blood, obtained on day 0 of AZD1222 vaccination. These receptors were obtained from an adult in good health.

V gene TRBV5-1 combines with J gene TRBJ2-7; TRBD2 might be the D (5 bases). Germline V gene data show CDR1 as SGHRS and CDR2 as YFSETQ. The CDR3 runs to 14 residues. Trimming removed 1 base at V and 2 bases at J, with 10 bases between. CDR3 in amino acids: CASSLRGAPYEQYF. DNA of the CDR3: TGCGCCAGCAGCTTGCGGGGAGCTCCCTACGAGCAGTACTTC.

The rearrangement joins TRBV10-3 to TRBJ1-2; 9 bases agree with TRBD1. The trim removed 10 bases at V and 7 bases at J, leaving 7 bases unmatched. From germline, CDR1 is ENHRY and CDR2 SYGVKD. CDR3 length: 12 amino acids. CDR3 sequence (DNA): TGTGCCACACGGGACAGGGAAGCTGGCTACACCTTC. Translating it yields CATRDREAGYTF.

The chain uses TRBV5-1 and TRBJ2-7, with D uncertain. This CDR3 is built from 13 residues. With 4 bases removed from V and 5 bases from J, the gap between germline ends came to 13 bases. Germline V lookup: CDR1 SGHRS, CDR2 YFSETQ. The CDR3 here is CASSPVVGHEQYF. The CDR3 DNA reads TGCGCCAGCAGCCCTGTTGTGGGCCACGAGCAGTACTTC.